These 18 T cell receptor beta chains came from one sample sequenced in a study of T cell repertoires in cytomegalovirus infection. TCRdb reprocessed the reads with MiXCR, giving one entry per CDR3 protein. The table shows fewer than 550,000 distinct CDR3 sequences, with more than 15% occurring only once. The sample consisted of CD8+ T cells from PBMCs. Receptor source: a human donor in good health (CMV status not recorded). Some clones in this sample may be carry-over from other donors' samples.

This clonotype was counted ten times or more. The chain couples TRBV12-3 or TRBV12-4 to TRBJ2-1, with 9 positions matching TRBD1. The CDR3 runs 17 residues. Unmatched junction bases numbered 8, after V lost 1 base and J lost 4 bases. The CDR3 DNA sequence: TGTGCCAGCAGTTTAGGACAGGGGGACCCGTCGTACAATGAGCAGTTCTTC. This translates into CASSLGQGDPSYNEQFF.

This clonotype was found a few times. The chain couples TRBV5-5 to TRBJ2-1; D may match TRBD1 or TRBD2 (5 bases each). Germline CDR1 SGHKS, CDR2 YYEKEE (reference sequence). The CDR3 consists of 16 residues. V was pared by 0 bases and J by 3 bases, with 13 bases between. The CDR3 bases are TGTGCCAGCAGCTTGGAGTTCGGGACCTACTACAATGAGCAGTTCTTC. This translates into CASSLEFGTYYNEQFF.

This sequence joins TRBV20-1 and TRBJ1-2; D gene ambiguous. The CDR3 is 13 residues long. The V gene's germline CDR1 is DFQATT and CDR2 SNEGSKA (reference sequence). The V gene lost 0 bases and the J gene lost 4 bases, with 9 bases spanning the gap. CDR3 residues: CSARDGSIYGYTF. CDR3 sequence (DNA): TGCAGTGCTAGAGATGGGTCGATCTATGGCTACACCTTC.

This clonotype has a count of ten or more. The CDR3 DNA sequence: TGTGCCATCAGCGGACTAGCGGGAGGAACGATCTACAATGAGCAGTTCTTC. It yields the protein CAISGLAGGTIYNEQFF. This chain links TRBV10-3 with TRBJ2-1; 14 bases match TRBD2. Germline lookup yields CDR1 ENHRY and CDR2 SYGVKD. The CDR3 is 17 residues long. The V and J ends lost 6 bases and 3 bases, in that order; junction bases with no gene match: 7.

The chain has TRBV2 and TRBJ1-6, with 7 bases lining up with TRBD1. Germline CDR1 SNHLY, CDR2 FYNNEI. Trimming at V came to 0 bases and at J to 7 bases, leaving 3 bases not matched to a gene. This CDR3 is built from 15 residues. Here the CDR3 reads CASSEARQGNSPLHF. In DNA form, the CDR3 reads TGTGCCAGCAGTGAAGCCAGACAGGGAAATTCACCCCTCCACTTT.

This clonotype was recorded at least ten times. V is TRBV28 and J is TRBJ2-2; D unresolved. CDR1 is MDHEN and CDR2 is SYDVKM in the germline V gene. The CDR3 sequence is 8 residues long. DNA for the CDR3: TGTGCAATCGGGGAGCTGTTTTTT. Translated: CAIGELFF.

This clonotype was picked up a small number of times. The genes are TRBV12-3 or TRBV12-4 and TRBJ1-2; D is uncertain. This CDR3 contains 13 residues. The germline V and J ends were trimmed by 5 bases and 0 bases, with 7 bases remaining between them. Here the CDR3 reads CASSETPNYGYTF. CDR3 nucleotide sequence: TGTGCCAGCAGTGAGACACCTAACTATGGCTACACCTTC.

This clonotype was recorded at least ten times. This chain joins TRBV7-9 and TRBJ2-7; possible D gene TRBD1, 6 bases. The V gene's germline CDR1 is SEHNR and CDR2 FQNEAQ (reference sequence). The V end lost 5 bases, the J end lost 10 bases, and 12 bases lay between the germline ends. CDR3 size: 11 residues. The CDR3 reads CASSGLQGQYF. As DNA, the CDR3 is TGTGCCAGCAGCGGATTACAGGGCCAGTACTTC. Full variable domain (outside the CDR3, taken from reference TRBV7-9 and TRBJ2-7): DTGVSQNPRHKITKRGQNVTFRCDPISEHNRLYWYRQTLGQGPEFLTYFQNEAQLEKSRLLSDRFSAERPKGSFSTLEIQRTEQGDSAMYLCASSGLQGQYFGPGTRLTVT.

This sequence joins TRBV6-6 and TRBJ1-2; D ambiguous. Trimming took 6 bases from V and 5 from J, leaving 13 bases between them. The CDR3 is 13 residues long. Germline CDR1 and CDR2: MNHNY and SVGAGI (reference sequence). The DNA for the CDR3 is TGTGCCAGCAGCCTCATAGCAATTTATGGCTACACCTTC. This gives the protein CASSLIAIYGYTF.

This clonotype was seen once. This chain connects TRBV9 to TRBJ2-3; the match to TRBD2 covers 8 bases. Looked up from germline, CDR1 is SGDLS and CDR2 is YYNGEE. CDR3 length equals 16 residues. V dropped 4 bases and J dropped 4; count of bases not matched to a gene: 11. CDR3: CASSKVAGYRADTQYF. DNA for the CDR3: TGTGCCAGCAGCAAGGTAGCGGGATATAGGGCAGATACGCAGTATTTT.

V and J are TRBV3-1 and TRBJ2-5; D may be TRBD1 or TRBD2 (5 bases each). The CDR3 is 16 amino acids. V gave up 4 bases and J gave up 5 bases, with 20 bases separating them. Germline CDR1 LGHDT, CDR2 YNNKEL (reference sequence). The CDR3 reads CASSPTSGTQGETQYF. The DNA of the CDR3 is TGTGCCAGCAGCCCGACCTCCGGGACGCAAGGGGAGACCCAGTACTTC.

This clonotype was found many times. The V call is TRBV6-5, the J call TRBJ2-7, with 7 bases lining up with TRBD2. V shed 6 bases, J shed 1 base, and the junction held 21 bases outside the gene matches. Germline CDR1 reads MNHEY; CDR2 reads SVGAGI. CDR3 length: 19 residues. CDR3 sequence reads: CASRTSPVRTLAGSYEQYF. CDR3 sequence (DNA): TGTGCCAGCAGGACTAGCCCCGTTAGAACTCTGGCGGGATCCTACGAGCAGTACTTC.

CDR3 region: CASSLSWNQPQHF. The CDR3 nucleotides are TGTGCCAGCAGTCTTAGCTGGAATCAGCCCCAGCATTTT. The chain employs TRBV28 and TRBJ1-5; no reliable D call. This CDR3 has 13 residues. Trimming took off 5 bases at V and 4 bases at J, with 9 bases between the two ends. The germline gives CDR1 MDHEN, CDR2 SYDVKM.

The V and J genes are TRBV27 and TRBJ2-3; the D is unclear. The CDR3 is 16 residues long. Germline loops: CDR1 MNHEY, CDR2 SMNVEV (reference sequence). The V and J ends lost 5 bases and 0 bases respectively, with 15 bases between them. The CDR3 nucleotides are TGTGCCAGCAGTCCTAGGAAGAGACCTAGCACAGATACGCAGTATTTT. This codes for CASSPRKRPSTDTQYF.

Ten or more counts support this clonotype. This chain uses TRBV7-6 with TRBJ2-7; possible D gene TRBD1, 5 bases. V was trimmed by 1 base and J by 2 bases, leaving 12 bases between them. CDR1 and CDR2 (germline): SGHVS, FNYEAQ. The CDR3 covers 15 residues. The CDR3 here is CASSLGAGPTYEQYF. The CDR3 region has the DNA TGTGCCAGCAGCTTAGGGGCAGGGCCGACCTACGAGCAGTACTTC. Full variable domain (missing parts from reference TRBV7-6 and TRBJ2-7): GAGVSQSPRYKVTKRGQDVALRCDPISGHVSLYWYRQALGQGPEFLTYFNYEAQQDKSGLPNDRFSAERPEGSISTLTIQRTEQRDSAMYRCASSLGAGPTYEQYFGPGTRLTVT.

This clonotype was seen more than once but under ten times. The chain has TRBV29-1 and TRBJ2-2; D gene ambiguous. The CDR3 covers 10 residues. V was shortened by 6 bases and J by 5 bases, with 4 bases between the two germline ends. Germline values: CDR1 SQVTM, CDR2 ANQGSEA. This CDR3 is CSVYTGELFF. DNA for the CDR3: TGCAGCGTATATACCGGGGAGCTGTTTTTT.

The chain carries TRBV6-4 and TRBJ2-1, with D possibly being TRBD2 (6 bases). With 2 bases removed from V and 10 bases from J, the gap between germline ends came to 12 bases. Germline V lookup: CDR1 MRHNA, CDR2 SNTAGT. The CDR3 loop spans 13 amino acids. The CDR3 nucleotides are TGTGCCAGCAGTGACGAGGAGGAGGGAGAGCAGTTCTTC. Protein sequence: CASSDEEEGEQFF.

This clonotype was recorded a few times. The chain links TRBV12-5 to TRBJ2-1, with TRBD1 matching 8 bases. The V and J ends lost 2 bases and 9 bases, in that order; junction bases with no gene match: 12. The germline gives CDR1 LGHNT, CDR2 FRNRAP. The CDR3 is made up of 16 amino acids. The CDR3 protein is CASGLPWTGSMGEQFF. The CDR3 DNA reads TGTGCTAGTGGTTTGCCTTGGACAGGGTCTATGGGTGAGCAGTTCTTC.